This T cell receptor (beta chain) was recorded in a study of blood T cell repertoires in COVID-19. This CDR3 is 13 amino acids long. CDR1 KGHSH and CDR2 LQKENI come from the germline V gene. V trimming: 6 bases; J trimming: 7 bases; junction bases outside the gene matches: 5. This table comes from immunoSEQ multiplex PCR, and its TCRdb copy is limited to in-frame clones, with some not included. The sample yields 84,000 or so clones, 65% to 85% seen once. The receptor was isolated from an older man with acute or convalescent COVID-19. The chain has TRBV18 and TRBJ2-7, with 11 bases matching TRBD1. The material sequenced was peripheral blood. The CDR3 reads CASSPGTGGEQYV. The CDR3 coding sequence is TGTGCCAGCTCGCCCGGGACAGGGGGGGAGCAGTACGTC.